A selection of T cell receptor beta chains follows, all from one sample in a study of blood T cell repertoires in COVID-19. The repertoire was sequenced with immunoSEQ multiplex PCR; TCRdb's copy has only in-frame clones and lacks some. The sample lists about 380,000 clones; around 87% were seen once. Sequences were obtained from PBMCs or T cells enriched from blood (not recorded which). These receptors all come from a man between 25 and 39 years old who had recovered from COVID-19. CDR3s include the opening cysteine and the closing phenylalanine or tryptophan. Fields, in order: J gene, V gene, D gene, clone size, CDR3 DNA, CDR3 protein. The D gene is left open where the match is weak. Size is omitted from some rows. Given values are once, few, many or a class for expanded clones.

j_gene: TRBJ1-2; v_gene: TRBV3-1/TRBV3-2; d_gene: TRBD1; abundance: .; CDR3nt: TGTGCCAGCAGCCTAGGACAGGGGTTCGGCTACACCTTC; CDR3aa: CASSLGQGFGYTF
j_gene: TRBJ1-5; v_gene: TRBV28; d_gene: .; abundance: once; CDR3nt: TGTGCCAGCAGTTTATACAGGGAAGGCGAACAGCCCCAGCATTTT; CDR3aa: CASSLYREGEQPQHF
j_gene: TRBJ2-3; v_gene: TRBV6-2/TRBV6-3; d_gene: .; abundance: .; CDR3nt: TGTGCCAGCAGTCAGGACAGAGGCACAGATACGCAGTATTTT; CDR3aa: CASSQDRGTDTQYF
j_gene: TRBJ1-2; v_gene: TRBV29-1; d_gene: .; abundance: once; CDR3nt: TGCAGCGTTGAGGGCAGGCACTATGGCTACACCTTC; CDR3aa: CSVEGRHYGYTF
j_gene: TRBJ1-4; v_gene: TRBV19; d_gene: TRBD1; abundance: .; CDR3nt: TGTGCCAGTAGTATAGTGGGGACAGGGGATGAAAAACTGTTTTTT; CDR3aa: CASSIVGTGDEKLFF
j_gene: TRBJ2-7; v_gene: TRBV11-2; d_gene: .; abundance: .; CDR3nt: TGTGCCAGCAGCTTAGGCAGGGGCTACGAGCAGTACTTC; CDR3aa: CASSLGRGYEQYF
j_gene: TRBJ2-1; v_gene: TRBV4-3; d_gene: .; abundance: .; CDR3nt: TGCGCCAGCAGCCTGTCCCGGGAGCCCCCTTTCAATGAGCAGTTCTTC; CDR3aa: CASSLSREPPFNEQFF
j_gene: TRBJ1-5; v_gene: TRBV7-2; d_gene: .; abundance: .; CDR3nt: TGTGCCAGCAGCCCACGCCGGGGGAACAATCAGCCCCAGCATTTT; CDR3aa: CASSPRRGNNQPQHF
j_gene: TRBJ1-1; v_gene: TRBV11-3; d_gene: .; abundance: .; CDR3nt: TGTGCCAGCAGCCCGGGGGACGGGGGCACTGAAGCTTTCTTT; CDR3aa: CASSPGDGGTEAFF
j_gene: TRBJ1-2; v_gene: TRBV30; d_gene: .; abundance: .; CDR3nt: TGTGCCTGGAGTCCCCGTGGGGCCCAGGGAAGCGTCGGCGGCTACACCTTC; CDR3aa: CAWSPRGAQGSVGGYTF
j_gene: TRBJ1-6; v_gene: TRBV5-6; d_gene: TRBD1; abundance: .; CDR3nt: TGTGCCAGCAGCTTAAGGGGCGGACAGGGAAGGTCACCCCTCCACTTT; CDR3aa: CASSLRGGQGRSPLHF
j_gene: TRBJ2-6; v_gene: TRBV5-1; d_gene: .; abundance: .; CDR3nt: TGCGCCAGCAGCTTGGCCGGGACACCTGGGGCCAACGTCCTGACTTTC; CDR3aa: CASSLAGTPGANVLTF
j_gene: TRBJ2-7; v_gene: TRBV2; d_gene: TRBD2; abundance: .; CDR3nt: TGTGCCAGCAGTGATGGCACTAGCGGGCTCCGCGAGCAGTACTTC; CDR3aa: CASSDGTSGLREQYF
j_gene: TRBJ1-2; v_gene: TRBV9; d_gene: TRBD1; abundance: .; CDR3nt: TGTGCCAGCAGCGCAGGGGGTGGAAACTATGGCTACACCTTC; CDR3aa: CASSAGGGNYGYTF
j_gene: TRBJ2-2; v_gene: TRBV6-4; d_gene: .; abundance: .; CDR3nt: TGTGCCAGCAGTGACTCTAGCCTTATATCGCCCGGGGAGCTGTTTTTT; CDR3aa: CASSDSSLISPGELFF
j_gene: TRBJ2-2; v_gene: TRBV5-1; d_gene: .; abundance: .; CDR3nt: TGCGCCAGCAGCGTGGACTCACCCGGGGAGCTGTTTTTT; CDR3aa: CASSVDSPGELFF
j_gene: TRBJ1-1; v_gene: TRBV10-3; d_gene: TRBD1; abundance: .; CDR3nt: TGTGCCATACGACAGGGGGCAGGGAACACTGAAGCTTTCTTT; CDR3aa: CAIRQGAGNTEAFF
j_gene: TRBJ2-1; v_gene: TRBV19; d_gene: TRBD2; abundance: .; CDR3nt: TGTGCCAGTAGTATTCTAGCGGGGGAGTGGAATGAGCAGTTCTTC; CDR3aa: CASSILAGEWNEQFF
j_gene: TRBJ1-2; v_gene: TRBV5-1; d_gene: .; abundance: .; CDR3nt: TGCGCCAGCAGCGGGGGCCTCGGCTACACCTTC; CDR3aa: CASSGGLGYTF
j_gene: TRBJ1-2; v_gene: TRBV4-1; d_gene: .; abundance: .; CDR3nt: TGCGCCAGCAGCCAAGATCGCCCGACAGGCTATGGCTACACCTTC; CDR3aa: CASSQDRPTGYGYTF
j_gene: TRBJ1-3; v_gene: TRBV6-5; d_gene: .; abundance: .; CDR3nt: TGTGCCAGCAGTTACGACAGGCATTCTGGAAACACCATATATTTT; CDR3aa: CASSYDRHSGNTIYF
j_gene: TRBJ2-5; v_gene: TRBV9; d_gene: TRBD2; abundance: .; CDR3nt: TGTGCCAGCAGCGTAGAAACTAGCGGGCTCCACAAGACCCAGTACTTC; CDR3aa: CASSVETSGLHKTQYF
j_gene: TRBJ1-6; v_gene: TRBV10-1; d_gene: .; abundance: .; CDR3nt: TGCGCCAGCAGTGAGACAGGGAATAATTCACCCCTCCACTTT; CDR3aa: CASSETGNNSPLHF
j_gene: TRBJ2-3; v_gene: TRBV12-2; d_gene: .; abundance: .; CDR3nt: TGTGCAAGTCGCTTAGAGTGGGCTAGCGGGGGGCTCACAGATACGCAGTATTTT; CDR3aa: CASRLEWASGGLTDTQYF
j_gene: TRBJ1-3; v_gene: TRBV19; d_gene: .; abundance: .; CDR3nt: TGTGCCGCCCGGGGAAACACCATATATTTT; CDR3aa: CAARGNTIYF
j_gene: TRBJ2-5; v_gene: TRBV5-4; d_gene: TRBD1; abundance: .; CDR3nt: TGTGCCAGCAGCTTGTCCGCGGACAGGGCGGAGACCCAGTACTTC; CDR3aa: CASSLSADRAETQYF
j_gene: TRBJ2-3; v_gene: TRBV18; d_gene: .; abundance: .; CDR3nt: TGTGCCAGCTCATCCTACCCTCGGAGACAGACTAGCACAGATACGCAGTATTTT; CDR3aa: CASSSYPRRQTSTDTQYF
j_gene: TRBJ1-1; v_gene: TRBV19; d_gene: TRBD1; abundance: .; CDR3nt: TGTGCCAGTAGTATAGATAAGGGACAGGGGGGATCTGAAGCTTTCTTT; CDR3aa: CASSIDKGQGGSEAFF
j_gene: TRBJ1-2; v_gene: TRBV12-3/TRBV12-4; d_gene: .; abundance: .; CDR3nt: TGTGCCAGCAGCTCCGACAGTAACTATGGCTACACCTTC; CDR3aa: CASSSDSNYGYTF
j_gene: TRBJ2-3; v_gene: TRBV9; d_gene: TRBD1; abundance: once; CDR3nt: TGTGCCAGCAGCGTCCTAGGACCGGGACAGGGAGCAAATACGCAGTATTTT; CDR3aa: CASSVLGPGQGANTQYF
j_gene: TRBJ1-6; v_gene: TRBV30; d_gene: TRBD1; abundance: .; CDR3nt: TGTGCCTGGAGCCACAAAGGGACAGGGAGGAGCTCCTATAATTCACCCCTCCACTTT; CDR3aa: CAWSHKGTGRSSYNSPLHF
j_gene: TRBJ2-3; v_gene: TRBV9; d_gene: .; abundance: .; CDR3nt: TGTGCCAGCAGCGTAGGGGGGCCAAACACAGATACGCAGTATTTT; CDR3aa: CASSVGGPNTDTQYF
j_gene: TRBJ2-7; v_gene: TRBV18; d_gene: .; abundance: .; CDR3nt: TGTGCCAGCTCACCACGCGGACAGAACTACGAGCAGTACTTC; CDR3aa: CASSPRGQNYEQYF
j_gene: TRBJ2-7; v_gene: TRBV6-5; d_gene: TRBD1; abundance: .; CDR3nt: TGTGCCGGGGGCAACAGGGGTGGGGTGTACGAGCAGTACTTC; CDR3aa: CAGGNRGGVYEQYF
j_gene: TRBJ1-5; v_gene: TRBV7-2; d_gene: .; abundance: .; CDR3nt: TGTGCCAGCAGCCCCCAGGGCATTGACAATCAGCCCCAGCATTTT; CDR3aa: CASSPQGIDNQPQHF
j_gene: TRBJ2-7; v_gene: TRBV4-2; d_gene: TRBD1; abundance: .; CDR3nt: TGTGCCAGCAGCCCAACGTCCACAGGGGGCTTCTACGAGCAGTACTTC; CDR3aa: CASSPTSTGGFYEQYF
j_gene: TRBJ2-2; v_gene: TRBV9; d_gene: TRBD2; abundance: .; CDR3nt: TGTGCCAGCAGCTCCCGGGGTAGCGGGGGCACCGGGGAGCTGTTTTTT; CDR3aa: CASSSRGSGGTGELFF
j_gene: TRBJ1-6; v_gene: TRBV6-5; d_gene: .; abundance: .; CDR3nt: TGTGCCAGCACTCTTGCCTTCCCCGGGGGATCACCCCTCCACTTT; CDR3aa: CASTLAFPGGSPLHF
j_gene: TRBJ1-2; v_gene: TRBV7-2; d_gene: TRBD1; abundance: .; CDR3nt: TGTGCCAGCAGCTTAGCGTCAGGGGGCTATGGCTACACCTTC; CDR3aa: CASSLASGGYGYTF
j_gene: TRBJ2-7; v_gene: TRBV27; d_gene: TRBD1; abundance: few; CDR3nt: TGTGCCAGCAGGCTTGGACAGGGCAGCTCCTACGAGCAGTACTTC; CDR3aa: CASRLGQGSSYEQYF
j_gene: TRBJ1-5; v_gene: TRBV4-1; d_gene: .; abundance: once; CDR3nt: TGCGCCAGCAGCCAAGATCTAGGAGGACTATCTTATTCACTTAATCAGCCCCAGCATTTT; CDR3aa: CASSQDLGGLSYSLNQPQHF
j_gene: TRBJ1-1; v_gene: TRBV6-5; d_gene: TRBD1; abundance: few; CDR3nt: TGTGCCAGCAGACCCCGGACAGGGCTTTTGCAAGCTTTCTTT; CDR3aa: CASRPRTGLLQAFF
j_gene: TRBJ2-2; v_gene: TRBV9; d_gene: TRBD1; abundance: .; CDR3nt: TGTGCCAGCAGCCCGTACAGGGGGCTAAACACCGGGGAGCTGTTTTTT; CDR3aa: CASSPYRGLNTGELFF
j_gene: TRBJ2-2; v_gene: TRBV11-2; d_gene: .; abundance: once; CDR3nt: TGTGCCAGCAGGGGACTCAAGAACACCGGGGAGCTGTTTTTT; CDR3aa: CASRGLKNTGELFF
j_gene: TRBJ1-1; v_gene: TRBV11-2; d_gene: .; abundance: .; CDR3nt: TGTGCCAGCAGCTTAACCCCAGCGGGGGTAGAAGCTTTCTTT; CDR3aa: CASSLTPAGVEAFF
j_gene: TRBJ1-4; v_gene: TRBV21-1; d_gene: .; abundance: .; CDR3nt: TGTGCCAGCAGCAAAACAGGGGGAAATGAAAAACTGTTTTTT; CDR3aa: CASSKTGGNEKLFF
j_gene: TRBJ1-6; v_gene: TRBV19; d_gene: .; abundance: .; CDR3nt: TGTGCCAGTAATGCGAGGAATTCACCCCTCCACTTT; CDR3aa: CASNARNSPLHF
j_gene: TRBJ1-2; v_gene: TRBV6-5; d_gene: .; abundance: .; CDR3nt: TGTGCCAGCACGGCAGGGGTTCTTGGCTACACCTTC; CDR3aa: CASTAGVLGYTF
j_gene: TRBJ2-3; v_gene: TRBV6-5; d_gene: .; abundance: .; CDR3nt: TGTGCCAGCAGCTACCTATATGCAGATACGCAGTATTTT; CDR3aa: CASSYLYADTQYF
j_gene: TRBJ1-1; v_gene: TRBV30; d_gene: .; abundance: .; CDR3nt: TGTGCCTGGAGGGCGGCTGAAGCTTTCTTT; CDR3aa: CAWRAAEAFF
j_gene: TRBJ2-7; v_gene: TRBV27; d_gene: .; abundance: .; CDR3nt: TGTGCCAGCAGTAGGGCTACACACAGGTTCTCCTACGAGCAGTACTTC; CDR3aa: CASSRATHRFSYEQYF
j_gene: TRBJ1-3; v_gene: TRBV18; d_gene: .; abundance: .; CDR3nt: TGTGCCAGCTCGGTCGAGGGATCTGGAAACACCATATATTTT; CDR3aa: CASSVEGSGNTIYF
j_gene: TRBJ2-5; v_gene: TRBV5-1; d_gene: TRBD2; abundance: .; CDR3nt: TGCGCCAGCAGCTTGGGGTCCAGCGGGGGGGCAGAGACCCAGTACTTC; CDR3aa: CASSLGSSGGAETQYF